This T cell receptor beta chain came from a study of graft-versus-host responses after intestinal transplantation. For the study at large: Every recipient underwent anti-thymocyte globulin induction, then tacrolimus and steroids for approximately 3 years.

As to this clone: What it recognizes is unknown.

Study results and caveats: The marrow of recipients harbored GvH clones, and ileum or blood showed some of them first. Researchers found peak circulating GvH clone levels linked to early post-transplant HvG declines.

Assay used: immunoSEQ multiplex PCR; TCRdb lists only in-frame clones, some missing. The sample holds about 54,000 clones; about 89% are singletons and the top ten take around 5.5%. Germline-derived CDR1 and CDR2 are LNHDA and SQIVND (reference sequence). The V and J ends lost 8 bases and 1 base respectively, with 1 base between them. The CDR3 loop spans 10 amino acids. The specimen comprised PBMCs, sampled roughly 680 days after intestinal transplant. The chain links TRBV19 to TRBJ2-3; D is unresolved. The receptor was derived from a human patient who received an intestinal transplant, so some T cells may come from the graft donor. This CDR3 reads CASGTDTQYF. The CDR3 nucleotides are TGTGCCAGTGGCACAGATACGCAGTATTTT.